A selection of T cell receptor beta chains follows, all from one sample in a study of early T cells in non-severe SARS-CoV-2 infection. TCRdb re-called the 5' RACE reads with MiXCR, one entry per CDR3 protein. The sample lists 80,000 or so distinct CDR3 sequences, roughly an eighth occurring once. Input material: whole blood. The origin of the receptors is an adult who was a healthcare worker with PCR-confirmed SARS-CoV-2 infection or an uninfected control (not recorded which). CDR3s include the opening cysteine and the closing phenylalanine or tryptophan. Each record gives: V gene, clone size, D gene, J gene, CDR3 DNA, CDR3 protein. D genes are given only for firm matches. The size entry is marked missing in some rows and otherwise reads once, few, many or a size class.

v_call: TRBV6-1
clone_size: few
d_call: TRBD1
j_call: TRBJ2-7
cdr3_nt: TGTGCCAGCAGTTATACAGGGGGCTATCAGTACGAGCAGTACTTC
cdr3_aa: CASSYTGGYQYEQYF

v_call: TRBV4-1
clone_size: -
d_call: TRBD1
j_call: TRBJ2-3
cdr3_nt: TGCGCCAGCAGCCACCTACAGGGGGCTGGCACAGATACGCAGTATTTT
cdr3_aa: CASSHLQGAGTDTQYF

v_call: TRBV6-1
clone_size: few
d_call: -
j_call: TRBJ2-7
cdr3_nt: TGTGCCAGCAGTGACGGGAAAGCGTACGAGCAGTACTTC
cdr3_aa: CASSDGKAYEQYF

v_call: TRBV7-3
clone_size: many
d_call: TRBD2
j_call: TRBJ2-5
cdr3_nt: TGTGCCAGCAGCTTAACGGGACTAGCGGGAGGAGAGACCCAGTACTTC
cdr3_aa: CASSLTGLAGGETQYF

v_call: TRBV5-1
clone_size: -
d_call: -
j_call: TRBJ2-7
cdr3_nt: TGCGCCAGCAGCTTGGCCGGGGCCTCCTACGAGCGGTACTTC
cdr3_aa: CASSLAGASYERYF

v_call: TRBV29-1
clone_size: few
d_call: -
j_call: TRBJ2-7
cdr3_nt: TGCAGTGTAGCTATCCGACGGGACTACGAGCAGTACTTC
cdr3_aa: CSVAIRRDYEQYF

v_call: TRBV7-9
clone_size: -
d_call: TRBD1
j_call: TRBJ2-1
cdr3_nt: TGTGCCAGCAGCTTACCGCTCAAAGAGACAGGGCGGTCGGCCTACAATGAGCAGTTCTTC
cdr3_aa: CASSLPLKETGRSAYNEQFF

v_call: TRBV11-3
clone_size: many
d_call: -
j_call: TRBJ2-7
cdr3_nt: TGTGCCAGCAGTCGAACCGGGACGACATCCGGCGAGCAGTACTTC
cdr3_aa: CASSRTGTTSGEQYF

v_call: TRBV28
clone_size: -
d_call: -
j_call: TRBJ1-2
cdr3_nt: TGTGCCAGCAGTTTCGATCTCCGGTATGGCTACACCTTC
cdr3_aa: CASSFDLRYGYTF

v_call: TRBV30
clone_size: few
d_call: TRBD2
j_call: TRBJ2-7
cdr3_nt: TGTGCCTGGGGCAGCGGGGGCCCTTTAGAGCAGTACTTC
cdr3_aa: CAWGSGGPLEQYF

v_call: TRBV6-5
clone_size: -
d_call: -
j_call: TRBJ2-5
cdr3_nt: TGTGCCACCACAAAGGGGACGACCCAGTACTTC
cdr3_aa: CATTKGTTQYF

v_call: TRBV7-2
clone_size: -
d_call: TRBD2
j_call: TRBJ2-7
cdr3_nt: TGTGCCAGCAGCTTATCGGCGGGAGGGCCCTACCAGTACTTC
cdr3_aa: CASSLSAGGPYQYF

v_call: TRBV7-6
clone_size: -
d_call: -
j_call: TRBJ2-7
cdr3_nt: TGTGCCAGCAGCTCTTCCCCACGGACGGTCTCCTACGAGCAGTACTTC
cdr3_aa: CASSSSPRTVSYEQYF

v_call: TRBV18
clone_size: many
d_call: -
j_call: TRBJ1-3
cdr3_nt: TGTGCCAGCTCATCGAGGGGTATCGCTGGAAACACCATATATTTT
cdr3_aa: CASSSRGIAGNTIYF